Given below is one TCR beta chain in context. The antigen remains undetermined. The record originates from a study of OX40 agonist ivuxolimab in advanced cancers. Overall study: Participants could have had prior anti-PD-1, anti-PD-L1 or anti-CTLA-4 therapy, and more than 35% had some.

General study results and limits: By week 6 at 0.1 to 3.0 mg/kg, blood CD4+ and CD8+ T cells had expanded clonally.

The germline gives CDR1 SQVTM, CDR2 ANQGSEA. V lost 3 bases to trimming and J lost 5 bases, with 8 bases between them. The CDR3 covers 11 residues. This table comes from immunoSEQ multiplex PCR, and its TCRdb copy is limited to in-frame clones, with some not included. The table has under 55,000 clones, 86% seen once; the top ten hold approximately 7%. Autoimmune disease history or systemic immunosuppression was exclusionary. This sequence originates from an adult with an advanced solid tumor such as melanoma, head and neck, liver or kidney cancer. The V and J genes are TRBV29-1 and TRBJ2-7; no clear D gene. Sequences were derived from CD4+ or CD8+ T cells sorted from blood, sampled in a trial of the OX40 agonist ivuxolimab. In DNA, the CDR3 is TGCAGCGTTGAGGGTCTGAACGAGCAGTACTTC. Protein sequence: CSVEGLNEQYF.